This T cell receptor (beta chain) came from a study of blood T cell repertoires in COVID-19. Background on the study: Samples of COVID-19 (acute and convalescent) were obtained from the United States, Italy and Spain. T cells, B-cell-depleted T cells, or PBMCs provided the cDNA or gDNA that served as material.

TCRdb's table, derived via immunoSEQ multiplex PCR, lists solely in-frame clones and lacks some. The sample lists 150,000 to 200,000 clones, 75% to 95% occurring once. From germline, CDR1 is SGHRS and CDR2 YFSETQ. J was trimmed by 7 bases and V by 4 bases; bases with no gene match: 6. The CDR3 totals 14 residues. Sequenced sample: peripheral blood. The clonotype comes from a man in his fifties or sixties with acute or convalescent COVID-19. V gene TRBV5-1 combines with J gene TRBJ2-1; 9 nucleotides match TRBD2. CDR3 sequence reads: CASSPPSGINEQFF. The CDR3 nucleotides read TGCGCCAGCAGCCCTCCTAGCGGGATTAATGAGCAGTTCTTC.